A selection of T cell receptor beta chains follows, all from one sample in a study of cytomegalovirus exposure and HLA in healthy donors. The repertoire was sequenced with immunoSEQ multiplex PCR; TCRdb's copy has only in-frame clones and lacks some. The sample records 150,000 to 200,000 clones, just over 75% being singletons. Sequencing used PBMCs. The origin of the receptors is a woman aged 60-75 years in good health and CMV-seropositive. Each CDR3 is given with its conserved first and last residue. A D gene is named only where the DNA matches it firmly. For some rows the clone size is stated as once, few or many, or as a class when expanded; others skip it.

abundance | j_gene | d_gene | v_gene | CDR3aa | CDR3nt
few | TRBJ1-5 | - | TRBV5-1 | CASRSQGKLNQPQHF | TGCGCCAGCAGGTCCCAGGGGAAACTCAATCAGCCCCAGCATTTT
- | TRBJ2-2 | - | TRBV7-9 | CASQGGLGTGELFF | TGTGCCAGTCAGGGAGGATTGGGCACCGGGGAGCTGTTTTTT
once | TRBJ1-3 | - | TRBV5-1 | CASSLRSGGNTIYF | TGCGCCAGCAGTCTGCGCTCAGGTGGAAACACCATATATTTT
- | TRBJ1-2 | - | TRBV28 | CASSLSTANYGYTF | TGTGCCAGCAGTTTATCGACAGCAAACTATGGCTACACCTTC
- | TRBJ1-3 | TRBD1 | TRBV28 | CASRGRQGAYSGNTIYF | TGTGCCAGCAGGGGAAGGCAGGGGGCCTACTCTGGAAACACCATATATTTT
- | TRBJ2-7 | TRBD1 | TRBV28 | CASSPAGQGEQYF | TGTGCCAGCAGCCCCGCGGGACAGGGGGAGCAGTACTTC
few | TRBJ1-2 | TRBD1 | TRBV9 | CASSVDRVSYGYTF | TGTGCCAGCAGCGTCGACAGGGTTAGCTATGGCTACACCTTC
- | TRBJ1-1 | - | TRBV10-3 | CAISESSMNTEAFF | TGTGCCATCAGTGAGTCGTCCATGAACACTGAAGCTTTCTTT
- | TRBJ2-7 | - | TRBV5-1 | CASRADYLFSYEQYF | TGCGCCAGCAGAGCGGACTATCTTTTTTCCTACGAGCAGTACTTC
- | TRBJ2-7 | TRBD1 | TRBV19 | CASSMGTGSYEQYF | TGTGCCAGTAGTATGGGGACAGGCTCCTACGAGCAGTACTTC
once | TRBJ1-2 | TRBD1 | TRBV28 | CASSSGQALYGYTF | TGTGCCAGCAGTTCCGGACAGGCCCTCTATGGCTACACCTTC
few | TRBJ2-7 | TRBD1 | TRBV27 | CASSLSKGGREQYF | TGTGCCAGCAGTTTATCGAAAGGGGGCAGGGAGCAGTACTTC
- | TRBJ2-3 | - | TRBV30 | CAWRALTDTQYF | TGTGCCTGGAGAGCACTTACAGATACGCAGTATTTT
- | TRBJ2-4 | - | TRBV27 | CASSLVGGGTRPKNIQYF | TGTGCCAGCAGTTTAGTAGGGGGTGGTACGAGGCCCAAAAACATTCAGTACTTC
- | TRBJ1-2 | TRBD1 | TRBV28 | CASNLPGQLYGYTF | TGTGCCAGCAATCTACCGGGACAGCTCTATGGCTACACCTTC
- | TRBJ2-2 | TRBD2 | TRBV28 | CASSTGLAGSVSGELFF | TGTGCCAGCAGTACCGGACTAGCGGGATCTGTGTCCGGGGAGCTGTTTTTT
- | TRBJ1-4 | - | TRBV5-1 | CASSLNGGITNEKLFF | TGCGCCAGCAGCTTGAATGGGGGCATCACTAATGAAAAACTGTTTTTT
- | TRBJ1-5 | - | TRBV19 | CASSIAGTPNQPQHF | TGTGCCAGTAGTATAGCCGGGACACCGAATCAGCCCCAGCATTTT
- | TRBJ2-7 | TRBD1 | TRBV6-1 | CASSELGGTANSYEQYF | TGTGCCAGCAGTGAATTAGGTGGGACAGCGAATTCCTACGAGCAGTACTTC
once | TRBJ2-6 | - | TRBV5-1 | CASKNPRPGANVLTF | TGCGCCAGCAAGAATCCGCGGCCTGGGGCCAACGTCCTGACTTTC
- | TRBJ2-5 | - | TRBV27 | CASGQRRQETQYF | TGTGCCAGCGGGCAGAGGAGGCAAGAGACCCAGTACTTC
- | TRBJ1-1 | - | TRBV6-1 | CASRDQGLEAFF | TGTGCCAGCAGGGACCAGGGTCTTGAAGCTTTCTTT